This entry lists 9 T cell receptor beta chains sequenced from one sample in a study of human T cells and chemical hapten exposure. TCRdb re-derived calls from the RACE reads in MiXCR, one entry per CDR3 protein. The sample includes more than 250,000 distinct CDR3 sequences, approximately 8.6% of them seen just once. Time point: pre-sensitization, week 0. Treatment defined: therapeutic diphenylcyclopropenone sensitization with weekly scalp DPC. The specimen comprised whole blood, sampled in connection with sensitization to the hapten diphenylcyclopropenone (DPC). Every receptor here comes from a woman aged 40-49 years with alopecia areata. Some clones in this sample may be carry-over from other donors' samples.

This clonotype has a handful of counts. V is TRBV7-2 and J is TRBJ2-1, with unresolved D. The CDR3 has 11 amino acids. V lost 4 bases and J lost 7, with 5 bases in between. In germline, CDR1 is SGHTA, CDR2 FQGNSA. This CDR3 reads CASSSRNEQFF. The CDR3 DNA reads TGTGCCAGCAGCTCAAGGAATGAGCAGTTCTTC. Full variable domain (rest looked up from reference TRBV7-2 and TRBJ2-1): GAGVSQSPSNKVTEKGKDVELRCDPISGHTALYWYRQSLGQGLEFLIYFQGNSAPDKSGLPSDRFSAERTGGSVSTLTIQRTQQEDSAVYLCASSSRNEQFFGPGTRLTVL.

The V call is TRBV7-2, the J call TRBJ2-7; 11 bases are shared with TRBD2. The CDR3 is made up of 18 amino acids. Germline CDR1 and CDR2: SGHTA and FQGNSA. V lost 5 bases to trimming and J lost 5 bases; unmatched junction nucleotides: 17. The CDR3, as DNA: TGTGCCAGCAGCGCTCGAACTAGCGGGAGTGCTCTGTCACACGAGCAGTACTTC. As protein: CASSARTSGSALSHEQYF.

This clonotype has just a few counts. The CDR3 region has the DNA TGTGCCAGCAGTGCCCAGGGGGGGGGCACTGAAGCTTTCTTT. This sequence encodes CASSAQGGGTEAFF. The chain carries TRBV25-1 and TRBJ1-1; TRBD1 matches 7 bases. The junction had 6 bases not matched to a gene; V was cut back by 4 bases and J by 4 bases. CDR1 is MGHDK, CDR2 SYGVNS, per germline. This CDR3 region has 14 residues.

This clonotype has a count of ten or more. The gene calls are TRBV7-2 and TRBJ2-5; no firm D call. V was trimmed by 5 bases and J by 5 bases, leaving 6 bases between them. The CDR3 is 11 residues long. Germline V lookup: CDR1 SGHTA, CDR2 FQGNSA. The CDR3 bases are TGTGCCAGCAGCGTTGCGGAGACCCAGTACTTC. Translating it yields CASSVAETQYF. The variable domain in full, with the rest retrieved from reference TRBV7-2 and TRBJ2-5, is GAGVSQSPSNKVTEKGKDVELRCDPISGHTALYWYRQSLGQGLEFLIYFQGNSAPDKSGLPSDRFSAERTGGSVSTLTIQRTQQEDSAVYLCASSVAETQYFGPGTRLLVL.

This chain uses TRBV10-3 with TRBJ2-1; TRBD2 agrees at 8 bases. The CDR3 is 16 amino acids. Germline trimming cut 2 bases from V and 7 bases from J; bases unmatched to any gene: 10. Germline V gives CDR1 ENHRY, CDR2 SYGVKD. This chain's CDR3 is CAISEREGRDQNEQFF. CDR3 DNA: TGTGCCATCAGTGAGCGGGAGGGCCGAGACCAGAATGAGCAGTTCTTC.

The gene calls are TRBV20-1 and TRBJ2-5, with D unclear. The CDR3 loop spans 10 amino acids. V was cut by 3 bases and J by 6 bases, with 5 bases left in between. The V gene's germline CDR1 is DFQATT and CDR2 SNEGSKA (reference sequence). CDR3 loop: CSASSKTQYF. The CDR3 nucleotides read TGCAGTGCTAGCAGTAAGACCCAGTACTTC.

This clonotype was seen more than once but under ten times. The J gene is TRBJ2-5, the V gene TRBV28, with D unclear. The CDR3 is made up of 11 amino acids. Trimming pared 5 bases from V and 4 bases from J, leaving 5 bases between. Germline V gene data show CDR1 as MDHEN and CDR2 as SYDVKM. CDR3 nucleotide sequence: TGTGCCAGCAGTACTACAGAGACCCAGTACTTC. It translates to CASSTTETQYF.

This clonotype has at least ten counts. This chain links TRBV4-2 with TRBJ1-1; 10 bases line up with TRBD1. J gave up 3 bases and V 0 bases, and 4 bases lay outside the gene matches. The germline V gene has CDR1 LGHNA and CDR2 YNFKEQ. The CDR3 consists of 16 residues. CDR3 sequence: CASSQEGGTGDTEAFF. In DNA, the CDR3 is TGTGCCAGCAGCCAAGAGGGGGGGACAGGGGACACTGAAGCTTTCTTT.

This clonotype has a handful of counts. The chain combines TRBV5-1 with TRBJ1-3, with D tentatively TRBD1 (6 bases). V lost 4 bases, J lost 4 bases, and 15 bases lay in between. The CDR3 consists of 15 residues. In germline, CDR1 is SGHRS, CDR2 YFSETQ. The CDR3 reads CASSPGGDTGNTIYF. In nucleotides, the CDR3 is TGCGCCAGCAGCCCCGGCGGGGACACAGGAAACACCATATATTTT.